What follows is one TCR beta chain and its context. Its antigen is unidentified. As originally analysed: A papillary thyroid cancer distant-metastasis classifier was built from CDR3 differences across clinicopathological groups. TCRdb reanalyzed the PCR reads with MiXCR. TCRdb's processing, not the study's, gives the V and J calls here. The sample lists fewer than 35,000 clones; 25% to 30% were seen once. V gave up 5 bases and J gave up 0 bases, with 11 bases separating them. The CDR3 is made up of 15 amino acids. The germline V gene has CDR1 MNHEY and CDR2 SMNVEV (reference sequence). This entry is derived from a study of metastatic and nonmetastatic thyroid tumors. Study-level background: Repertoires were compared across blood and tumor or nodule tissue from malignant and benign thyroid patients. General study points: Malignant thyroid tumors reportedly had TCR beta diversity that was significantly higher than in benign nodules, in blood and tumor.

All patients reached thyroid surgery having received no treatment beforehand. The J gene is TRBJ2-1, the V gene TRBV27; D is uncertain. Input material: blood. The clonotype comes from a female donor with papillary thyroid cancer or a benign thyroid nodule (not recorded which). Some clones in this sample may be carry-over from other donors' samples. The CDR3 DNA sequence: TGTGCCAGCAGTACCTCAGGCCTCTCCTACAATGAGCAGTTCTTC. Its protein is CASSTSGLSYNEQFF.